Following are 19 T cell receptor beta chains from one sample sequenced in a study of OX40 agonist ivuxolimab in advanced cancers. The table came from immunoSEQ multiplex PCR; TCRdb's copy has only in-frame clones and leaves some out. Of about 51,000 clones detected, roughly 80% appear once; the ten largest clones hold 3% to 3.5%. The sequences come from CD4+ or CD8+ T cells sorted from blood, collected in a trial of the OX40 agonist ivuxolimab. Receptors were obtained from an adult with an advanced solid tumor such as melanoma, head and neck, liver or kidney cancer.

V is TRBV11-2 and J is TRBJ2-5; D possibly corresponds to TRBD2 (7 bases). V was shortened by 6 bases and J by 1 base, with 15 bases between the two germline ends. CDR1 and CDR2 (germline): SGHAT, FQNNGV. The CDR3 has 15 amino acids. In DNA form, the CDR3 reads TGTGCCAGCAGAGGGGGGGGGCTCTTCCAAGAGACCCAGTACTTC. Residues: CASRGGGLFQETQYF.

CDR3 nucleotides: TGTGCCAGCCCCACGCCGACAGGTTCGTACACTGAAGCTTTCTTT. It specifies CASPTPTGSYTEAFF. The chain couples TRBV6-1 to TRBJ1-1; possible D gene TRBD1, 6 bases. The CDR3 has 15 residues. V gave up 8 bases and J gave up 3 bases, with 19 bases separating them. In germline, CDR1 is MNHNS, CDR2 SASEGT.

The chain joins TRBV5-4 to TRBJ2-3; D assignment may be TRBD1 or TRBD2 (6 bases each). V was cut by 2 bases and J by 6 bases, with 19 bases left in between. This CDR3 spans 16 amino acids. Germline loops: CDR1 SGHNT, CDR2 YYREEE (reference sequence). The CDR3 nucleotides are TGTGCCAGCAGCTTAGAGATCCTCGGGGGCCAGGATACGCAGTATTTT. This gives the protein CASSLEILGGQDTQYF.

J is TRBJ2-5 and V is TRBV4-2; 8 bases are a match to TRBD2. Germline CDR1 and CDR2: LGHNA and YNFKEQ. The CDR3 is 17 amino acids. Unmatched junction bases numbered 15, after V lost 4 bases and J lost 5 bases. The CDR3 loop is CASSLLLGDSGVETQYF. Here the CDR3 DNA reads TGTGCCAGCAGCCTACTACTAGGGGATAGCGGGGTTGAGACCCAGTACTTC.

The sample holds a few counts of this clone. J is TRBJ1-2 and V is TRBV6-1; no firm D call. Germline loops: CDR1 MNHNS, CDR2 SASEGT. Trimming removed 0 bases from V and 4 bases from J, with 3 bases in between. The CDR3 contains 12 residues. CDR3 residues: CASSEASYGYTF. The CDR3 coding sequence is TGTGCCAGCAGTGAAGCGTCCTATGGCTACACCTTC.

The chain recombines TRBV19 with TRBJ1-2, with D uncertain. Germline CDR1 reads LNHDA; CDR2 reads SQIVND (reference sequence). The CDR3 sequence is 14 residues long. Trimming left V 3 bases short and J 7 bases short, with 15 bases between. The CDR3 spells CASSISHVKVGYTF. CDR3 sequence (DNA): TGTGCCAGTAGTATTTCCCACGTAAAGGTTGGCTACACCTTC.

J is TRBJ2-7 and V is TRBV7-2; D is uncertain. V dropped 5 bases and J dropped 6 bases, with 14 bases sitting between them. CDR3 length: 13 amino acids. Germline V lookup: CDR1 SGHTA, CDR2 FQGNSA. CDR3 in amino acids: CASSGRGGTEQYF. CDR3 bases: TGTGCCAGCAGCGGCAGAGGCGGTACCGAGCAGTACTTC.

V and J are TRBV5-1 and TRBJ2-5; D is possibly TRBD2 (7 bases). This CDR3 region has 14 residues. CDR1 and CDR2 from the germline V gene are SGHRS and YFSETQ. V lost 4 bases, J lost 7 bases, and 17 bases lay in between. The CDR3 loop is CASSPTGGSGTQYF. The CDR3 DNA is TGCGCCAGCAGCCCGACGGGGGGCTCGGGGACCCAGTACTTC.

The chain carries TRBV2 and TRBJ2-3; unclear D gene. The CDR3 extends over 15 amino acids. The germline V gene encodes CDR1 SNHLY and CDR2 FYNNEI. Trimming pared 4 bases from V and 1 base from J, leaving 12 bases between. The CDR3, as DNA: TGTGCCAGCAGTGCTCCAGTAAGGGGCACAGATACGCAGTATTTT. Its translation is CASSAPVRGTDTQYF.

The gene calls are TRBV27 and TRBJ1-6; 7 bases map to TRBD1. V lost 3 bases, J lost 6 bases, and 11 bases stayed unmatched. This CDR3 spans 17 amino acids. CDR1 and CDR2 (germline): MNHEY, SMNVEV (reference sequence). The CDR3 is CASSFGVGQTSNSPLHF. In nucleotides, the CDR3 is TGTGCCAGCAGTTTCGGGGTGGGACAGACCTCTAATTCACCCCTCCACTTT.

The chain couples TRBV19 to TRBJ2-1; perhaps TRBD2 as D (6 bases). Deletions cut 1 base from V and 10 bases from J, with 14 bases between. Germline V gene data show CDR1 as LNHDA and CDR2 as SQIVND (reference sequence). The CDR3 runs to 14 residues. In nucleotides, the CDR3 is TGTGCCAGTAGTATAGGACCGGGGGTGAGCGAGCAGTTCTTC. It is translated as CASSIGPGVSEQFF.

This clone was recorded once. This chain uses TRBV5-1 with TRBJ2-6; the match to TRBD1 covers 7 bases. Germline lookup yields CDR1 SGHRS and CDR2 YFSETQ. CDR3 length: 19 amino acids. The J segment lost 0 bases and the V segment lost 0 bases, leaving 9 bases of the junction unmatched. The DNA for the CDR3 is TGCGCCAGCAGCTTGGACCGACAGGGCCTTGGCTCTGGGGCCAACGTCCTGACTTTC. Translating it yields CASSLDRQGLGSGANVLTF.

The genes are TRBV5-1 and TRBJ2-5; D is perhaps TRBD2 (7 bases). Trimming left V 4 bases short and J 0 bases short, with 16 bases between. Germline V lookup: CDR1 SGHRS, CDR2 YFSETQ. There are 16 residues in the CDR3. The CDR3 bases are TGCGCCAGCAGCGGTTGGGGGGGCGGGTACCAAGAGACCCAGTACTTC. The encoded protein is CASSGWGGGYQETQYF.

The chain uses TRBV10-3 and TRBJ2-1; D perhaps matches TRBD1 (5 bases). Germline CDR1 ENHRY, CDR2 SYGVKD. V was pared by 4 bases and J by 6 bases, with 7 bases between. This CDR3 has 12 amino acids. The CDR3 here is CAISVDSNEQFF. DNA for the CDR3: TGTGCCATCAGTGTTGACAGCAATGAGCAGTTCTTC.

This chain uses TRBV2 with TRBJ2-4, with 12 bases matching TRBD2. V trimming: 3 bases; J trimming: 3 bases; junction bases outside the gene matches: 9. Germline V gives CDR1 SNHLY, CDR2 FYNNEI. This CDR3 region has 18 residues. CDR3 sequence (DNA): TGTGCCAGCAGTGAGCTGGCTAGCGGGGGGGCGAGCAAAAACATTCAGTACTTC. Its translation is CASSELASGGASKNIQYF.

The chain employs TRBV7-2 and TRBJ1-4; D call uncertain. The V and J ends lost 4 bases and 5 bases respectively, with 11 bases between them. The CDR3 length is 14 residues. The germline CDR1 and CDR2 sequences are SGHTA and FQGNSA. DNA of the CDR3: TGTGCCAGCAGCTCCCTCAACAGAAATGAAAAACTGTTTTTT. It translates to CASSSLNRNEKLFF.

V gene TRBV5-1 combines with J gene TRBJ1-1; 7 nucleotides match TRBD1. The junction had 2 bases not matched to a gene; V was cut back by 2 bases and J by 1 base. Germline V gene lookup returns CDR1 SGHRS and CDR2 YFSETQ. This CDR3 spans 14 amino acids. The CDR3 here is CASSFEGANTEAFF. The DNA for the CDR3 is TGCGCCAGCAGCTTTGAGGGGGCGAACACTGAAGCTTTCTTT.

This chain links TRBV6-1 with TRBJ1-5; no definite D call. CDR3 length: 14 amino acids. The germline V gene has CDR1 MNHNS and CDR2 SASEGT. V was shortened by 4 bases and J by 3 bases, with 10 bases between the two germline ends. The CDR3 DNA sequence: TGTGCCAGCAGTGTTGTGCCAGTCAATCAGCCCCAGCATTTT. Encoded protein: CASSVVPVNQPQHF.

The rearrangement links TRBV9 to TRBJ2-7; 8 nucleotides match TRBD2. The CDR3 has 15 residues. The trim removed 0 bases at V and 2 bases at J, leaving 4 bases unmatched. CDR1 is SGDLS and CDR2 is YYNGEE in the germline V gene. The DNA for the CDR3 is TGTGCCAGCAGCGTAGGGATAGCGGGGACCTACGAGCAGTACTTC. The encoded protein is CASSVGIAGTYEQYF.